Listed here are 26 T cell receptor beta chains from one sample, sequenced in a study of blood T cell repertoires in COVID-19. Only in-frame clones appear in the TCRdb table, and some are missing; sequencing was by immunoSEQ multiplex PCR. The top ten clones hold about 6.3% of a sample with 200,000 to 250,000 clones, about nine tenths of them seen once. The sample taken for sequencing was PBMCs or T cells enriched from blood (not recorded which). Receptors were obtained from a woman under 40 with acute COVID-19.

The chain employs TRBV4-3 and TRBJ1-2; D gene ambiguous. V dropped 1 base and J dropped 6 bases, with 15 bases sitting between them. CDR1 and CDR2 (germline): LGHNA, YSLEER. CDR3 length: 15 amino acids. Here the CDR3 reads CASSQGAGRRDGYTF. CDR3 nucleotides: TGCGCCAGCAGCCAAGGAGCGGGCAGACGAGATGGCTACACCTTC.

This sequence joins TRBV9 and TRBJ1-2; D ambiguous. Trimming took 8 bases from V and 6 from J, leaving 20 bases between them. CDR3 length: 14 amino acids. Germline loops: CDR1 SGDLS, CDR2 YYNGEE. CDR3 DNA: TGTGCCAGTTCCGCACCGGGAGCCCCAAATGGCTACACCTTC. This gives the protein CASSAPGAPNGYTF.

This sequence joins TRBV12-3 or TRBV12-4 and TRBJ1-5, with a tentative D call TRBD1 (6 bases). V lost 5 bases, J lost 7 bases, and 12 bases lay in between. The CDR3 has 13 amino acids. CDR3 region: CASSQRTEQPQHF. The CDR3 bases are TGTGCCAGCAGTCAGAGGACAGAGCAGCCCCAGCATTTT.

The rearrangement links TRBV5-1 to TRBJ2-5; D may be TRBD1 (5 bases). With 2 bases removed from V and 4 bases from J, the gap between germline ends came to 21 bases. The CDR3 has 17 amino acids. Per the germline V gene, CDR1 is SGHRS and CDR2 is YFSETQ. The CDR3 DNA reads TGCGCCAGCAGCTTAACCCGCGAGACAGAGATGGGAGAGACCCAGTACTTC. This codes for CASSLTRETEMGETQYF. Filled out from reference TRBV5-1 and TRBJ2-5, the complete variable domain reads KAGVTQTPRYLIKTRGQQVTLSCSPISGHRSVSWYQQTPGQGLQFLFEYFSETQRNKGNFPGRFSGRQFSNSRSEMNVSTLELGDSALYLCASSLTRETEMGETQYFGPGTRLLVL.

The chain uses TRBV5-8 and TRBJ2-5; weak D call: TRBD1 (5 bases). CDR1 is SGHTS, CDR2 YDEGEE, per germline. CDR3 length equals 14 residues. V was pared by 4 bases and J by 0 bases, with 10 bases between. CDR3 protein: CASSPGRDQETQYF. CDR3 DNA sequence: TGTGCCAGCAGCCCCGGCAGGGACCAAGAGACCCAGTACTTC.

The chain has TRBV28 and TRBJ1-2; D is ambiguous. The CDR3 has 12 residues. Germline CDR1 and CDR2: MDHEN and SYDVKM. The V end was cut by 2 bases, the J end by 8 bases, with 9 bases between. CDR3 sequence reads: CASSLNLIGYTF. CDR3 in DNA: TGTGCCAGCAGTTTAAATTTAATCGGCTACACCTTC.

The chain uses TRBV3-1 (or the pseudogene TRBV3-2) and TRBJ1-4; perhaps TRBD1 as D (5 bases). Germline CDR1 is LGHDT and CDR2 is YNNKEL (reference sequence). This CDR3 is 14 amino acids long. Deletions cut 3 bases from V and 7 bases from J, with 12 bases between. CDR3 in amino acids: CASSQGRDGEKLFF. The DNA of the CDR3 is TGTGCCAGCAGCCAGGGCAGGGATGGTGAAAAACTGTTTTTT.

Turning to this clone: A single base separates this from a much larger clone, so it may be a read error. The chain is built from TRBV7-6 and TRBJ1-6; a possible D gene is TRBD1 (6 bases). V was shortened by 4 bases and J by 5 bases, with 6 bases between the two germline ends. This CDR3 comprises 13 residues. In germline, CDR1 is SGHVS, CDR2 FNYEAQ. The CDR3 spells CASSWTDNSPLHF. The CDR3 DNA reads as TGTGCCAGCAGCTGGACAGATAATTCACCCCTCCACTTT.

V is TRBV6-6 and J is TRBJ2-1; D is perhaps TRBD1 (6 bases). The CDR3 runs 13 residues. The V end lost 7 bases, the J end lost 3 bases, and 10 bases lay between the germline ends. Germline V gene lookup returns CDR1 MNHNY and CDR2 SVGAGI (reference sequence). CDR3 DNA: TGTGCCAGCAAGGGACACCTCTACAATGAGCAGTTCTTC. This encodes CASKGHLYNEQFF.

The chain is built from TRBV24-1 and TRBJ2-5; 8 bases agree with TRBD1. With V trimmed by 0 bases and J by 5 bases, 4 bases remained unmatched. CDR1 and CDR2 from the germline V gene are KGHDR and SFDVKD. This CDR3 is 15 amino acids long. As DNA, the CDR3 is TGTGCCACCAGTGATTTGGCAGGGGGCTATGAGACCCAGTACTTC. It specifies CATSDLAGGYETQYF.

The chain is built from TRBV19 and TRBJ1-5; D possibly corresponds to TRBD1 (5 bases). Trimming took 5 bases from V and 4 from J, leaving 9 bases between them. Germline CDR1 and CDR2: LNHDA and SQIVND (reference sequence). This CDR3 has 13 residues. CDR3 residues: CASSRQRNQPQHF. CDR3 DNA: TGTGCCAGTAGTCGACAGAGGAATCAGCCCCAGCATTTT.

The chain joins TRBV6-2 or TRBV6-3 to TRBJ2-1; D not resolved. The CDR3 is 14 amino acids. V was pared by 0 bases and J by 0 bases, with 3 bases between. Germline V CDR1 and CDR2: MNHEY, SVGEGT. CDR3 region: CASSYSSSYNEQFF. The CDR3 nucleotides read TGTGCCAGCAGTTACTCCAGCTCCTACAATGAGCAGTTCTTC.

The genes are TRBV18 and TRBJ1-1, with D possibly TRBD1 on 5 matching bases. CDR1 KGHSH and CDR2 LQKENI come from the germline V gene. V gave up 0 bases and J gave up 1 base, with 9 bases separating them. The CDR3 contains 15 residues. CDR3 coding DNA: TGTGCCAGCTCACCACCAGGGGCGCAGAACACTGAAGCTTTCTTT. Amino acid sequence: CASSPPGAQNTEAFF.

The chain couples TRBV20-1 to TRBJ2-1; D uncertain. The CDR3 is 11 amino acids. Trimming removed 0 bases at V and 12 bases at J, with 9 bases between. Germline CDR1 is DFQATT and CDR2 is SNEGSKA (reference sequence). The CDR3 sequence is CSARDAERQFF. Written as DNA, the CDR3 is TGCAGTGCTAGAGATGCAGAGCGGCAGTTCTTC.

V and J are TRBV28 and TRBJ2-7, with TRBD1 matching 8 bases. The V gene end was trimmed by 2 bases and the J gene end by 0 bases; junction bases not matched to a gene: 3. CDR1 and CDR2 from the germline V gene are MDHEN and SYDVKM. The CDR3 loop spans 15 amino acids. The chain's CDR3 is CASSLGTGDSYEQYF. The CDR3 DNA reads TGTGCCAGCAGTTTAGGGACAGGCGACTCCTACGAGCAGTACTTC.

The chain is built from TRBV18 and TRBJ1-2; D gene ambiguous. This CDR3 comprises 15 residues. Germline CDR1 reads KGHSH; CDR2 reads LQKENI. The V gene lost 2 bases and the J gene lost 5 bases, with 15 bases spanning the gap. Here the CDR3 reads CASSPVSEQLYGYTF. The CDR3 nucleotides are TGTGCCAGCTCACCAGTCAGTGAACAGCTTTATGGCTACACCTTC.

This chain uses TRBV5-1 with TRBJ2-1, with 8 bases fitting TRBD2. The length of the CDR3 is 16 residues. CDR1 is SGHRS, CDR2 YFSETQ, per germline. V lost 0 bases, J lost 4 bases, and 6 bases stayed unmatched. This chain's CDR3 is CASSLAERGPYNEQFF. DNA of the CDR3: TGCGCCAGCAGCTTGGCCGAGCGGGGGCCTTACAATGAGCAGTTCTTC.

The J gene is TRBJ2-1, the V gene TRBV4-1; 8 positions agree with TRBD1. V gave up 1 base and J gave up 12 bases; unmatched junction bases: 14. The V gene's germline CDR1 is MGHRA and CDR2 YSYEKL. The CDR3 is 16 residues long. The CDR3: CASSQGPQGADWVQFF. The CDR3 DNA follows: TGCGCCAGCAGCCAAGGCCCCCAGGGGGCAGATTGGGTGCAGTTCTTC.

This chain links TRBV19 with TRBJ1-5; TRBD1 aligns across 7 bases. Germline V gene sequence: CDR1 LNHDA, CDR2 SQIVND (reference sequence). CDR3 length: 15 residues. Losses at the gene ends were 4 bases for V and 0 bases for J; bases not matched to a gene: 3. CDR3 loop: CASSTGTASNQPQHF. The CDR3 bases are TGTGCCAGTAGTACCGGGACAGCTAGCAATCAGCCCCAGCATTTT.

The gene calls are TRBV29-1 and TRBJ1-3, with TRBD1 identical over 8 bases. Germline CDR1 SQVTM, CDR2 ANQGSEA. The ends lost 4 bases at V and 2 bases at J; junction bases unmatched: 1. The CDR3 is made up of 13 amino acids. As DNA, the CDR3 is TGCAGCGTTGCACAGGGGGCTGGAAACACCATATATTTT. Its protein product is CSVAQGAGNTIYF.

The rearrangement uses TRBV6-1 and TRBJ1-2; possible D gene TRBD1, 5 bases. The V gene's germline CDR1 is MNHNS and CDR2 SASEGT. This CDR3 is built from 14 residues. V shed 3 bases and J shed 5 bases, with 13 bases lying between them. The CDR3 sequence is CASSEHGGGYGYTF. CDR3 nucleotides: TGTGCCAGCAGTGAGCACGGGGGAGGATATGGCTACACCTTC.

The gene calls are TRBV6-5 and TRBJ2-5, with D unresolved. V lost 2 bases and J 7 bases, leaving 20 bases between the germline ends. This CDR3 spans 16 amino acids. Looked up from germline, CDR1 is MNHEY and CDR2 is SVGAGI. For the CDR3, the DNA is TGTGCCAGCAGTTACGGTGGTAGCCAATACTTGGGGACCCAGTACTTC. It yields the protein CASSYGGSQYLGTQYF.

This chain links TRBV5-1 with TRBJ2-1, with a tentative D call TRBD2 (6 bases). This CDR3 is built from 14 residues. Trimming left V 0 bases short and J 7 bases short, with 11 bases between. Germline V lookup: CDR1 SGHRS, CDR2 YFSETQ. The CDR3 DNA reads TGCGCCAGCAGCTTGGTCGGGGGTGGGAATGAGCAGTTCTTC. This encodes CASSLVGGGNEQFF.

The V gene is TRBV9, the J gene TRBJ1-6, with 8 bases aligning to TRBD1. CDR1 and CDR2 from the germline V gene are SGDLS and YYNGEE. The CDR3 spans 15 residues. The V and J ends lost 3 bases and 7 bases, in that order; junction bases with no gene match: 6. In DNA form, the CDR3 reads TGTGCCAGCAGCGCCGATGCAGGGGGCAATTCACCCCTCCACTTT. This gives the protein CASSADAGGNSPLHF.

This chain joins TRBV7-6 and TRBJ2-5, with D possibly TRBD2 on 5 matching bases. Germline-derived CDR1 and CDR2 are SGHVS and FNYEAQ. V was shortened by 1 base and J by 5 bases, with 8 bases between the two germline ends. This CDR3 is built from 13 residues. CDR3 sequence: CASSLEGVETQYF. The CDR3, as DNA: TGTGCCAGCAGCTTAGAGGGAGTGGAGACCCAGTACTTC.

This rearrangement joins TRBV29-1 to TRBJ2-7; TRBD1 aligns across 10 bases. The CDR3 extends over 14 amino acids. With 6 bases clipped from V and 4 bases from J, the junction kept 9 bases outside the gene matches. Germline V gene data show CDR1 as SQVTM and CDR2 as ANQGSEA. CDR3: CSVLWTGGDYEQYF. The CDR3 DNA is TGCAGCGTCCTGTGGACAGGGGGGGATTACGAGCAGTACTTC.